These T cell receptor beta chains were read from a single sample in a study of blood T cell repertoires in COVID-19. Using immunoSEQ multiplex PCR, the repertoire was profiled, and TCRdb retains in-frame clones only, with some absent. The sample consists of approximately 500,000 clones, 85% to 90% of them appearing once. The source material was peripheral blood. Receptors originate from a woman aged 50 to 60 with COVID-19, enrolled during active disease. The CDR3 runs from the conserved cysteine through the conserved F or W. The D gene is left open where the match is weak. Size tells how often a clone was seen (once, few, many) or the class of an expanded clone, and some rows leave it out.

TRBV30	.	.	TRBJ2-2	TGTGCCTCACTGCTGGCGGGGCCCCGGGAGCTGTTTTTT	CASLLAGPRELFF
TRBV30	.	TRBD1	TRBJ1-2	TGTGCCTGGAGTGTATTAGAAGGACAGGGGCTTCTGGATGGCTACACCTTC	CAWSVLEGQGLLDGYTF
TRBV5-1	.	.	TRBJ1-2	TGCGCCAGCAGCCCCACCCCAGGGTCCTATGGCTACACCTTC	CASSPTPGSYGYTF
TRBV28	.	.	TRBJ2-7	TGTGCCAGCCGGGACAACGAGCAGTACTTC	CASRDNEQYF
TRBV9	few	.	TRBJ2-2	TGTGCCAGCAGCTACAGCTACGGGGAGCTGTTTTTT	CASSYSYGELFF
TRBV5-1	.	.	TRBJ1-6	TGCGCCAGCAGCTTGAGAACGGACAGTGGAAATTCACCCCTCCACTTT	CASSLRTDSGNSPLHF
TRBV6-5	once	TRBD2	TRBJ2-7	TGTGCCAGCAGTTTCGGGAGGGGTAGCTCCTACGAGCAGTACTTC	CASSFGRGSSYEQYF
TRBV12-3/TRBV12-4	.	.	TRBJ1-1	TGTGCCAGCAGTTCATTCGATAGAGAAGCTTTCTTT	CASSSFDREAFF
TRBV4-1	.	TRBD1	TRBJ2-7	TGCGCCAGCAGCCTCCTCAGGGGGTCCGGGGAGCAGTACTTC	CASSLLRGSGEQYF
TRBV10-1	.	.	TRBJ1-1	TGCGCCAGCAGTGACGGAGGATCCACTGAAGCTTTCTTT	CASSDGGSTEAFF
TRBV27	.	.	TRBJ1-1	TGTGCCAGCAGTTTATCGCAAGTAGTAACTGAAGCTTTCTTT	CASSLSQVVTEAFF
TRBV27	.	.	TRBJ2-1	TGTGCCAGCAGTTCCGGTAATGAGCAGTTCTTC	CASSSGNEQFF
TRBV24-1	.	TRBD2	TRBJ2-1	TGTGCCACCAGTGATAATAGCGGGGGGGCTGGTGAGCAGTTCTTC	CATSDNSGGAGEQFF
TRBV24-1	.	TRBD2	TRBJ2-2	TGTGCCACCAGTGGACCAAGGGGAGGGAGGATGTTAGAAACCGGGGAGCTGTTTTTT	CATSGPRGGRMLETGELFF
TRBV10-2	.	TRBD1	TRBJ1-1	TGCGCCAGCAGTGGGGCGGACAGGGCTGAAGCTTTCTTT	CASSGADRAEAFF
TRBV2	.	.	TRBJ1-2	TGTGCCAGCAGTGAAGGCGGCTATGGCTACACCTTC	CASSEGGYGYTF
TRBV7-9	once	.	TRBJ1-2	TGTGCCAGCAGCTTAGAGGTCGGGTTCGGTAACTATGGCTACACCTTC	CASSLEVGFGNYGYTF
TRBV6-5	.	TRBD2	TRBJ2-1	TGTGCCAGCAGTTACAGCGGGGGCGCTACCTACAATGAGCAGTTCTTC	CASSYSGGATYNEQFF
TRBV19	.	.	TRBJ2-1	TGTGCCAGTAGTCCCTTAGACAGGCTGAGAGGTATCGCCTACAATGAGCAGTTCTTC	CASSPLDRLRGIAYNEQFF
TRBV30	few	TRBD1	TRBJ1-5	TGTGCCTGGAAAGGACAGGGCAAAAATCAGCCCCAGCATTTT	CAWKGQGKNQPQHF
TRBV3-1/TRBV3-2	.	.	TRBJ1-1	TGTGCCAGCAGCCAACCGGGACACCCCCAGGTGATATTCTTT	CASSQPGHPQVIFF